The present T cell receptor beta chain was sequenced within a study of T cell responses to AZD1222 COVID-19 vaccine (dated by TCRdb to the early 2020s). Study-level background: Because spike-specific TCR depth and breadth did not differ between the two schedules, AZD1222 recipients who got a second dose at roughly 4 weeks were pooled with those who got a second dose at roughly 12 weeks. TCR sequencing covered some 250 trial participants: 200 to 220 given two doses of AZD1222 and 26 given two doses of MenACWY control vaccine. Trial participants were enrolled into age subgroups of 18-55, 56-69 and 70-plus years, which contained 148, 28 and 57 TCR-sequenced participants, respectively. The paper as a whole reports these results and caveats: After two AZD1222 doses, both the breadth and the depth of spike-specific TCRs were significantly higher than at day 0 and than in MenACWY recipients. Reportedly, almost half of the unique spike-specific TCRs recognized epitopes lying outside the regions that are mutated in the B.1.351 and B.1.1.7 variants. The 56-69-year group was small, and its depth increase did not reach significance, likely because of low power. Because no samples from the day 14 peak response were available, repertoires could be characterized only after the peak T cell response. Participants were mostly white British and included more females than males, and it was suggested by the authors that clonal diversity may have been underestimated. Conclusions about previously exposed vaccinees were limited because only a handful of AZD1222 recipients were SARS-CoV-2 seropositive at baseline. Vaccine-associated CD4 TCRs spanned the whole spike protein, with dominant responses in regions 160-218 and 743-854.

The germline V gene encodes CDR1 LGHDT and CDR2 YNNKEL (reference sequence). For this chain, trimming is 2 bases at the V end and 5 bases at the J end, and the number of junction bases without a gene match is 6. The CDR3 contains 16 residues, cysteine and phenylalanine counted. Here the CDR3 DNA is all that survives: 48 bases in frame from base 1. The time point label, as the study defines it: baseline before first vaccination. The vaccinee samples were drawn from two UK trials, COV001 and COV002, one of which was a single-blind randomized controlled phase 2/3 trial testing AZD1222 (ChAdOx1 nCoV-19) in healthy adults. Trial participant PBMC samples were collected at day 0 and day 28 after the second dose for TCRbeta chain sequencing. Of note for this clone: What antigen it recognizes has not been identified. No per-base quality is available; no much larger clone lies one base away.

The CDR3 regions of human TCRbeta chains were analyzed by immunosequencing. Under the source paper's analysis protocol: Repertoire TCRs were checked for matches against a reference library of SARS-CoV-2-specific TCRs that had been generated using the MIRA antigen-specificity platform. Breadth was defined as the fraction of unique TCRs that were SARS-CoV-2-associated. Depth was defined as the fraction of total T cells that were SARS-CoV-2-associated. Using the MIRA data, each spike-specific TCR was mapped to the spike region that the TCR reacts to and placed in a CD4 or CD8 class. Log10-transformed breadth and depth values were compared by one-way ANOVA with Sidak's multiple comparisons tests. The source is immuneACCESS, and TCRdb retained only in-frame sequences with V and J called. Part of the clones is not carried over; for the studies checked, unresolved V genes explain less than half of this, and the remainder is unexplained. V and J calls and clone size follow that table, whereas D and trimming were derived from the DNA. This sample has about 120,000 clones in its table, and around 85% of those were observed once. The ten largest make up 2.4% of the sample.

The sequencing here drew on peripheral blood, taken on day 0 of AZD1222 vaccination. This clonotype was obtained from an adult in good health. This sequence uses TRBV3-1 (or the pseudogene TRBV3-2) and TRBJ2-5; TRBD2 fits 12 bases in the junction. The nucleotide sequence is TGTGCCAGCAGCCAAAGACTAGCGGGAGCCGGGGAGACCCAGTACTTC. Its protein product is CASSQRLAGAGETQYF.